This T cell receptor beta chain comes out of a study of cytomegalovirus exposure and HLA in healthy donors. Looking at the study overall: The use of the same platform for the 90 to 150 validation repertoires and the 550 to 700 first-cohort repertoires was reported by a later analysis.

Study-level results: Most TCR sequences proved rare, with some public TCRs found in many donors.

Donors came from a validation cohort of over a hundred subjects, distinct from the first 666-subject cohort. Worth noting for this clone: What it recognizes is unknown.

Sequencing used immunoSEQ multiplex PCR; TCRdb keeps in-frame clones, though not all of them. The sample shows some 140,000 clones, 70% to 90% of them seen only once. Germline-derived CDR1 and CDR2 are MNHEY and SMNVEV (reference sequence). There are 14 residues in the CDR3. Trimming took off 3 bases at V and 1 base at J, with 7 bases between the two ends. Sequenced material: PBMCs. This clonotype was obtained from a human donor in good health. The V and J genes are TRBV27 and TRBJ1-3; D remains ambiguous. CDR3 in amino acids: CASSFGRSGNTIYF. The CDR3 coding sequence is TGTGCCAGCAGTTTTGGGAGATCTGGAAACACCATATATTTT.